A selection of T cell receptor beta chains follows, all from one sample in a study of shared clonotypes between healthy human individuals. Method: immunoSEQ multiplex PCR; TCRdb's copy keeps in-frame clones and lacks some. This table has about 980,000 clones, 60% to 85% appearing once. The sequenced material came from memory CD4+ T cells sorted from blood. These receptors were collected from a man between 18 and 35 years old in good health. CDR3s leave out the opening cysteine and the closing phenylalanine or tryptophan. The D gene is left open where the match is weak.

TRBD1 TRBJ2-3 TRBV2 ASSVTGGPTDTQY
TRBD1 TRBJ1-6 TRBV6-5 ASSKTRDRNSPLH
NA TRBJ2-1 TRBV13 ASSLGRGTGNEQF
TRBD1 TRBJ2-7 TRBV5-6 ASRAGGNYEQY
NA TRBJ2-1 TRBV30 AWSVSLSYNEQF
NA TRBJ2-7 TRBV7-9 ASSTWGREQY
TRBD1 TRBJ1-1 TRBV7-2 ASSSLKTGDTEAF
NA TRBJ2-7 TRBV7-2 ASSLEGRVGYEQY
NA TRBJ1-1 TRBV5-1 ASSLAHTRIEGITEAF
NA TRBJ2-7 TRBV27 ASRKETGTSYEQY
NA TRBJ1-6 TRBV30 AWRSGDSPLH
TRBD1 TRBJ1-2 TRBV19 ASSPGTDYGYT
TRBD1 TRBJ1-6 TRBV6-5 ATSAGQGAQRH
NA TRBJ1-1 TRBV6-1 ASSGQIRAEAF
NA TRBJ2-1 TRBV6-6 ASTDRKSSYNEQF
NA TRBJ2-7 TRBV28 ASSLWGDRSYEQY
TRBD1 TRBJ1-6 TRBV10-3 AISVTSDRGKNSPLH
TRBD1 TRBJ2-3 TRBV6-5 ASSYSRTGVTDTQY
NA TRBJ2-3 TRBV7-9 ASSPFRAREDTQY
NA TRBJ2-1 TRBV6-5 ASSLKVEQF
NA TRBJ1-4 TRBV28 ASSLGGTNEKLF
NA TRBJ2-1 TRBV7-3 ASSLQGGEQF
NA TRBJ2-2 TRBV5-1 ASQITAGGTGELF
TRBD2 TRBJ2-3 TRBV4-3 ASSQRLAGVQY
TRBD2 TRBJ2-7 TRBV7-2 ASSSSPPISGWAYEQY
NA TRBJ1-1 TRBV7-9 ASSSPQGIGNTEAF
TRBD2 TRBJ2-1 TRBV29-1 SVGPGLAANEQF
TRBD1 TRBJ1-1 TRBV6-5 ASSYQTGRAF
NA TRBJ1-2 TRBV10-1 ASSERTNYGYT
NA TRBJ2-5 TRBV30 AWSVGNGVRGETQY
TRBD1 TRBJ1-4 TRBV27 ASSYRGTNEKLF
NA TRBJ1-2 TRBV29-1 SGGGPNYGYT
TRBD1 TRBJ1-1 TRBV2 ASSDRVGTEAF
TRBD2 TRBJ2-2 TRBV13 ASSLGAGRASSGELF
NA TRBJ1-6 TRBV30 AWSERGLLSSYNSPLH
NA TRBJ1-2 TRBV5-6 ASSLARNDGYT
TRBD2 TRBJ2-1 TRBV6-6 ASRDSSGSYNEQF
NA TRBJ1-1 TRBV11-3 ASSLDQGLEAF
NA TRBJ2-3 TRBV5-4 ASSALPTDTQY
TRBD2 TRBJ2-7 TRBV6-1 ASSDPPWKRGTYEQY
TRBD2 TRBJ2-3 TRBV7-2 ASSLIGRAPDTQY
NA TRBJ1-2 TRBV4-3 ASSQDMRQARGYT
NA TRBJ2-7 TRBV30 AWSGGSEQY
NA TRBJ2-6 TRBV28 ASSLGGGLYSGANVLT
TRBD2 TRBJ2-3 TRBV7-8 ASSLTGGPDTQY
NA TRBJ1-1 TRBV30 AWKAFGEGTEAF
TRBD2 TRBJ2-2 TRBV5-6 ASSFGLAVNTGELF
NA TRBJ1-1 TRBV9 ASSAEGSLNTEAF
TRBD1 TRBJ2-3 TRBV6-5 ASSYSGQPGNTQY
TRBD1 TRBJ2-2 TRBV6-4 ASRQGAGELF
NA TRBJ1-2 TRBV29-1 SVGPGSGLGYT
TRBD2 TRBJ2-5 TRBV7-2 ASSSVTLTTSGREETQY
TRBD1 TRBJ2-3 TRBV7-9 ASSLRTGNTDTQY
NA TRBJ1-6 TRBV27 ASSFKAGFNSPLH